One sample yielded the 11 T cell receptor beta chains listed below, sequenced in a study of cytomegalovirus exposure and HLA in healthy donors. The PCR made use of 60 Vbeta and 13 Jbeta primers. Sequencing used immunoSEQ multiplex PCR; TCRdb keeps in-frame clones, though not all of them. Among tens of thousands of clones, 72% were seen once, and the ten largest hold 9.5% to 13%. The specimen sequenced was PBMCs. These receptors were collected from a woman in her thirties or forties in good health and CMV-seropositive.

This clone was found a few times. The chain carries TRBV10-1 and TRBJ2-3; D perhaps matches TRBD2 (6 bases). The CDR3 is made up of 17 amino acids. Germline V lookup: CDR1 WNHNN, CDR2 SYGVQD (reference sequence). Between the trimmed V and J ends, which lost 5 bases and 2 bases, there was a span of 20 bases. CDR3 DNA sequence: TGCGCCAGCAGTTCTCCCGGGACTCCGGACGACACAGATACGCAGTATTTT. This translates into CASSSPGTPDDTDTQYF.

This clone is a singleton in its sample. The chain employs TRBV6-5 and TRBJ2-7; 12 positions match TRBD1. Germline values: CDR1 MNHEY, CDR2 SVGAGI. V shed 0 bases and J 5 bases; nucleotides not matched to a gene: 2. The CDR3 loop spans 15 amino acids. In DNA form, the CDR3 reads TGTGCCAGCAGTTACTCGGGACAGGGGGCGGACGAGCAGTACTTC. Protein sequence: CASSYSGQGADEQYF.

On this clone: Relative to the germline gene, one junction end is altered; a read error may explain this. The V call is TRBV5-6, the J call TRBJ2-7; TRBD1 might be the D (8 bases). CDR1 and CDR2 from the germline V gene are SGHDT and YYEEEE. There are 14 residues in the CDR3. CDR3 nucleotides: TGTGCCAGCAGCATACAGGACAGGGAGGGCGTAAGGAACTTC. Its protein is CASSIQDREGVRNF.

V is TRBV30 and J is TRBJ2-7, with D hard to call. Trimming cost V 2 bases and J 7 bases, with 15 bases left between them. The CDR3 sequence is 13 residues long. The germline V gene encodes CDR1 GTSNPN and CDR2 SVGIG (reference sequence). In DNA, the CDR3 is TGTGCCTGGAGTCGGTCCCGGTTTGTAGAGCAGTACTTC. Residues: CAWSRSRFVEQYF.

V is TRBV5-6 and J is TRBJ2-1, with D hard to call. The CDR3 length is 13 residues. V dropped 2 bases and J dropped 2 bases, with 5 bases sitting between them. Germline V gives CDR1 SGHDT, CDR2 YYEEEE. For the CDR3, the DNA is TGTGCCAGCAGCTTCGCAGCCTACAATGAGCAGTTCTTC. Encoded protein: CASSFAAYNEQFF.

The sample holds one count of this clone. J is TRBJ1-6 and V is TRBV19, with D hard to call. Looked up from germline, CDR1 is LNHDA and CDR2 is SQIVND (reference sequence). There are 13 residues in the CDR3. V lost 5 bases and J lost 9, with 11 bases in between. CDR3 protein: CASSVRESSPLHF. CDR3 in DNA: TGTGCCAGTAGTGTAAGGGAGTCTTCACCCCTCCACTTT.

V gene TRBV2 combines with J gene TRBJ2-5, with TRBD2 identical over 8 bases. Per germline, CDR1 SNHLY and CDR2 FYNNEI. The CDR3 sequence is 15 residues long. The junction had 8 bases not matched to a gene; V was cut back by 3 bases and J by 5 bases. The CDR3 nucleotides are TGTGCCAGCAGTGATCGTCGGGGGGGCCGGGAGACCCAGTACTTC. Protein product: CASSDRRGGRETQYF.

Within the sample, this clone is medium-sized. V gene TRBV6-1 combines with J gene TRBJ1-3; perhaps TRBD1 as D (5 bases). CDR3 size: 15 residues. Germline V gives CDR1 MNHNS, CDR2 SASEGT. V lost 4 bases, J lost 1 base, and 11 bases lay in between. The CDR3 protein is CASSGIQGSGNTIYF. CDR3 coding DNA: TGTGCCAGCAGTGGAATTCAGGGATCTGGAAACACCATATATTTT.

The J gene is TRBJ2-7, the V gene TRBV20-1; D gene uncertain. Germline values: CDR1 DFQATT, CDR2 SNEGSKA (reference sequence). The CDR3 length is 11 residues. Trimming shortened V by 4 bases and J by 6 bases, and 10 bases separated the two germline ends. As DNA, the CDR3 is TGCAGTGCTACCCCTAGGAGCGAGCAGTACTTC. Translating gives CSATPRSEQYF.

In its sample, this clone is medium-sized. The chain has TRBV18 and TRBJ2-1, with TRBD2 identical over 7 bases. CDR1 and CDR2 from the germline V gene are KGHSH and LQKENI. The J segment lost 10 bases and the V segment lost 3 bases, leaving 12 bases of the junction unmatched. CDR3 length: 15 residues. The CDR3 DNA is TGTGCCAGCTCACCGCTAATTTCGAGCGGGGTCGAGCAGTTCTTC. It is translated as CASSPLISSGVEQFF. Drawing the rest from reference TRBV18 and TRBJ2-1, the complete variable domain is NAGVMQNPRHLVRRRGQEARLRCSPMKGHSHVYWYRQLPEEGLKFMVYLQKENIIDESGMPKERFSAEFPKEGPSILRIQQVVRGDSAAYFCASSPLISSGVEQFFGPGTRLTVL.

The chain is built from TRBV18 and TRBJ2-3, with D possibly being TRBD1 (5 bases). Trimming took 4 bases from V and 3 from J, leaving 8 bases between them. Germline V gene sequence: CDR1 KGHSH, CDR2 LQKENI. The CDR3 has 13 residues. This chain's CDR3 is CASSLGRTDTQYF. For the CDR3, the DNA is TGTGCCAGCTCACTGGGGCGTACAGATACGCAGTATTTT.